This T cell receptor beta chain is from a study of cytomegalovirus exposure and HLA in healthy donors. The germline CDR1 and CDR2 sequences are SGHRS and YFSETQ. This CDR3 comprises 17 residues. V gave up 0 bases and J gave up 2 bases; unmatched junction bases: 9. Comment on this clone: Its specificity is unknown.

Study-wide findings and caveats: When a later analysis compared HLA-associated TCR beta chains with equally common others, the HLA-associated chains turned out to be more clonally expanded and to have lower generation probabilities. Some V segments (TRBV6-2 and TRBV6-3 among them) were excluded as indistinguishable.

Use of 60 Vbeta and 13 Jbeta primers characterized the PCR. The method was immunoSEQ multiplex PCR; TCRdb's version includes in-frame clones alone and lacks a portion of them. The sample contains some 120,000 clones, more than 70% of which appear only once. This sequence was found in a human donor in good health. V usage is TRBV5-1 and J usage is TRBJ2-5; 8 bases fit TRBD2. The source material was PBMCs. The CDR3: CASSLAGSSGSQETQYF. The CDR3 DNA reads TGCGCCAGCAGCTTGGCCGGCTCTAGCGGGTCACAAGAGACCCAGTACTTC.